The entry below describes one TCR beta chain. Its antigen specificity is not known. No quality values exist for individual bases; no much larger clone is one base distant. The cohort consisted of 670 or so healthy bone marrow donors. All cohort members were sampled while nominally healthy, although unrecorded immune exposures were likely present. The donor was CMV seronegative and was included in the group of over 300 seronegative cohort members. Each donor provided a peripheral blood sample, and peripheral blood mononuclear cells were used for TCR beta sequencing. Genomic DNA was extracted from the blood cell samples with the Qiagen DNeasy Blood Extraction Kit. Libraries were built with the immunoSEQ multiplex PCR assay. The multiplex PCR relied on a mix of 60 forward primers for TCR Vbeta segments and 13 reverse primers for TCR Jbeta segments. The CDR3 region of rearranged TCR beta genes was amplified from genomic DNA by a multiplex PCR assay. The Illumina HiSeq System was used to sequence the amplified TCR beta libraries as 87-base-pair reads. Under the source paper's analysis protocol: Across the roughly 640 repertoires, a later analysis counted tens of millions of unique TCR beta chains, roughly 11 million of which were shared by at least two donors. A nearest-neighbor algorithm error-corrected the raw reads and collapsed the reads into unique sequences, merging closely related sequences to remove PCR and sequencing errors. CDR3 sequences were aligned to IMGT reference sequences to assign V, D and J gene segments. For a sequence to be retained, a match of at least six nucleotides to both a V gene segment and a J gene segment was required. A rearrangement was called productive if the CDR3 had no stop codons and remained in frame with V and J, and every other rearrangement was called non-productive. Following IMGT convention, CDR3 was defined as the stretch from the second conserved V-encoded cysteine to the conserved J-encoded phenylalanine. The earlier analysis of about 530 of the donors excluded any sequence lacking an unambiguous match to a single V gene segment. An earlier analysis of about 590 of the donors classified V segments as functional when productive rearrangements were above 56.7% and as segregating when the standard deviation between donors was above 5%. A statistical classification framework was built to diagnose cytomegalovirus status from the catalog of TCR beta chain sequences. A later analysis assigned V and J genes by comparing TCR nucleotide sequences with IMGT/GENE-DB human TR gene sequences. A later analysis assigned CDR3 sequences and most-parsimonious VDJ recombination scenarios with the TCRdist pipeline. A later analysis defined each TCR beta chain by its CDR3 amino acid sequence plus V-gene family, and excluded reads lacking a unique V-gene family. A later analysis removed 592 highly shared, low-generation-probability nucleotide sequences to deal with suspected cross-contamination and a sequencing artifact. In a later analysis, a clonal expansion index for each public chain was calculated from normalized within-repertoire ranks of inferred template counts. In a later analysis, generation probabilities were computed using a VDJ recombination model fitted to out-of-frame rearrangements, and the results were checked against IGoR. A later analysis scored TCR-TCR, TCR-HLA and TCR-CMV co-occurrence with hypergeometric tests, applying a repertoire-size bias correction to TCR pairs. In a later analysis, false discovery rates were estimated by permuting HLA or CMV assignments 20 times. In a later analysis, co-occurring TCRs were grouped using DBSCAN, and TCRdist sequence similarity was added for clustering within HLA-allele-positive subsets. Repertoires with fewer than 30,000 or more than 120,000 public chains, plus five repertoires with anomalous nucleotide sharing, were excluded from co-occurrence clustering. TCRdb holds this immuneACCESS table with in-frame rearrangements only. Some clones are missing; in checked studies, unresolved V genes explain under half, and the rest has no known cause. The D gene and trimming were derived from the DNA, and the V and J assignments and clone size from that table. Across this sample there are roughly 99,000 clones, with roughly 82% seen only once. Clones ranked in the top ten supply around 4% of the sample.

This sample stems from a study of cytomegalovirus exposure and HLA in healthy donors (dated by TCRdb to about 2017). With regard to the full study: According to an earlier analysis of 587 of the donors, about 179 million T cells yielded some 110 million unique TCR beta sequences and about 300 Gb of sequence data. Around 320 gigabases of sequencing data and tens of millions of unique TCR sequences were included in an early release covering around 600 HLA-typed donors. Of the roughly 400 genotyped donors, around 81% fell in the genetic ancestry cluster associated with self-reported Caucasian donors. The study was designed to test whether signatures of past pathogen exposure could be identified by cataloging public T cell receptors. The study profiled the T cell repertoires of under 700 subjects by immunosequencing and related them to cytomegalovirus serostatus. A separate validation cohort of 100 to 150 different subjects was used in addition to the approximately 700-subject first cohort. High-throughput TCR immunosequencing, statistical association of individual TCRs with disease status, and machine learning were combined to predict cytomegalovirus infection status. A later analysis re-analyzed previously published TCR beta repertoires from 660 or so donors and added high-resolution HLA genotyping to study TCR occurrence patterns. Rather than drawing on any new phenotypic data, the later analysis identified candidate immune exposures from TCR beta sequences and the way those sequences occurred across donors. To decide whether each TCR beta V gene segment behaved as functional or pseudogenic, an earlier analysis of some 570 of the donors relied on high-throughput TCR beta sequencing. Donor age, sex, ethnicity and CMV serostatus were compiled together with the repertoire data. A later genetic analysis used genome-wide SNP genotypes for about 60% of the roughly 700 donors, treating that subset as a discovery cohort. Every repertoire in the discovery cohort had been generated on one and the same sequencing platform. HLA typing included class I and class II loci at four-digit resolution. Typing coverage differed by locus: A, B, C, DRB1 and DQB1 were typed in about 629-630 donors, DQA1 in 500 to 550, DPA1 in 600 to 610, and DPB1 in just under 480. Four to six DR-DQ haplotypes were handled as single units for association and clustering, since linkage in the cohort was strong. Among 398 genotyped donors of the cohort, an average of roughly 230,000 unique TCR beta nucleotide sequences was sequenced per donor, of which roughly 17% were non-productive.

The germline V gene supplies CDR1 SGHTA and CDR2 FQGTGA. The germline ends are 10 bases apart after V is trimmed by 3 bases and J by 7 bases. From cysteine to phenylalanine, the CDR3 is 13 amino acids long. CDR3 DNA only is kept here, 39 bases in frame from base 1. The investigation overall reported the following: The only immune exposure information available for the cohort was CMV serostatus. According to a later analysis, most CMV-associated TCR beta chains appeared to be HLA-restricted, and the HLA associations seemed to be driven largely by CMV exposure. Because some donors lacked HLA typing at each locus, the association tests relied only on the typed subset. When HLA alleles, especially DR and DQ, strongly co-occurred, attributing TCR associations to individual alleles was difficult. The study gave a list of some 150 TCR beta chains associated with cytomegalovirus. In a later analysis, HLA-associated TCR beta chains showed more clonal expansion and lower generation probabilities than non-associated chains that were equally common. A further reported finding was that TCR beta sequences accurately predicted the HLA-A and HLA-B alleles for most subjects in the first cohort. The authors suggested that the approach could potentially be generalized to other disease states and immunological phenotypes. A later genetic analysis associated a missense DCLRE1C variant with V-gene and J-gene trimming of TCR beta chains, and an independent cohort replicated the association. While some public TCRs were present in many individuals, most TCR sequences turned up only very rarely across donors. Because the 87-base-pair reads could not distinguish some IMGT-functional V segments, including TRBV6-2 and TRBV6-3, those segments were excluded. Several of the top co-occurrence clusters appeared to be linked to parvovirus B19, influenza, CMV and Epstein-Barr virus, according to a later analysis. A few of the identified cytomegalovirus-associated TCR beta chains were confirmed in vitro to be specific for cytomegalovirus antigens. Sequencing depth was assumed to be roughly uniform across donors in the presence/absence analyses, though that assumption may not hold. Specific HLA alleles were associated with 16,951 TCR beta sequences at a false discovery rate of 0.05 in a later analysis. Correlated functional status among segregating V segments might be attributable to linkage disequilibrium, but an unknown experimental factor could not be ruled out. Because counts were too low, roughly 17 rarely observed V segments, including chromosome 9 orphons, were left out of the earlier analysis of 587 of the donors. Broadly in line with IMGT annotations, most TCR beta V segments showed up in productive rearrangements about 87% or about 30% of the time in an earlier analysis of some 590 of the donors. In this cohort, only TCR beta chains were sequenced, and detectable features were limited by the absence of alpha or paired-chain data. The sequencing pipeline was judged likely to have produced a cluster of highly shared sequence variants as a technical artifact. In a later analysis, the rate of TCR association differed among HLA loci, with DRB1 alleles having the most associated TCRs and HLA-C alleles having the fewest. Compared with the approximately 700-donor mean, donors in an Asian-associated ancestry cluster had fewer N-insertions in productive TCRs, according to a later genetic analysis. The classifier was reported to diagnose cytomegalovirus status with high specificity and sensitivity in both the original cohort and the validation cohort.

This clonotype was obtained from a male donor in good health and CMV-seronegative. Recombination connected TRBV7-3 to TRBJ1-5; no D gene call is confident. The specimen sequenced was PBMCs. The DNA sequence is TGTGCCAGCAGCTTCGGCCCGGGGCAGCCCCAGCATTTT. This codes for CASSFGPGQPQHF.